Listed below are T cell receptor beta chains from one sample, sequenced in a study of blood T cells in healthy people across ages. Each CDR3 protein is one row after TCRdb ran MiXCR on the 5' RACE reads. The data show around 2 million distinct CDR3 sequences, with 35% to 50% seen just once and roughly 24% held by the top ten. Sequencing used blood. The receptors were sampled from a human donor in good health. The CDR3 runs from the conserved cysteine through the conserved F or W. D genes are given only for firm matches.

V gene	D gene	CDR3 protein
TRBV20-1	-	CSAREGTRENRDISYEQYF
TRBV10-3	-	CAISARGGGYNEQFF
TRBV28	TRBD1	CASRSPGTGTIEAFF
TRBV29-1	-	CSVVGGGTEAFF
TRBV6-5	-	CASSETSSYNSPLHF
TRBV29-1	-	CSVKGPMNTEAFF
TRBV6-6	TRBD2	CASSYIAGGHNEQFF
TRBV24-1	TRBD2	CATRSSGEYNEQFF
TRBV24-1	TRBD1	CATSPPGGAEAFF
TRBV11-1	-	CASSLGDDRSLQQYF
TRBV5-1	-	CASSLDAETQYF
TRBV7-6	-	CASSLEATGANVLTF
TRBV28	-	CASSFVGTDLGEQDF
TRBV9	TRBD2	CASSVVSGGVYEQFF
TRBV6-1	TRBD1	CASRDGQGGEKLFF
TRBV7-6	TRBD2	CASSLGLADNEQYF
TRBV30	-	CAWSVLERGGYTF
TRBV3-1	TRBD2	CASSPLIAGGQFF
TRBV6-4	-	CASSDDLSQSPDTQYF
TRBV20-1	TRBD1	CSAGPGQYYEQYF
TRBV7-3	TRBD2	CASSLNGLAGGSEQFF
TRBV4-1	TRBD1	CASSPNTGGGYGYTF
TRBV7-8	TRBD1	CASSLRIAVTGGTDTQYF
TRBV6-2/TRBV6-3	TRBD1	CASSFRQGGNEQFF
TRBV2	-	CASSGQGLYSYEQYF
TRBV29-1	-	CSVFDGYTF
TRBV28	-	CASSWPGTDTQYF